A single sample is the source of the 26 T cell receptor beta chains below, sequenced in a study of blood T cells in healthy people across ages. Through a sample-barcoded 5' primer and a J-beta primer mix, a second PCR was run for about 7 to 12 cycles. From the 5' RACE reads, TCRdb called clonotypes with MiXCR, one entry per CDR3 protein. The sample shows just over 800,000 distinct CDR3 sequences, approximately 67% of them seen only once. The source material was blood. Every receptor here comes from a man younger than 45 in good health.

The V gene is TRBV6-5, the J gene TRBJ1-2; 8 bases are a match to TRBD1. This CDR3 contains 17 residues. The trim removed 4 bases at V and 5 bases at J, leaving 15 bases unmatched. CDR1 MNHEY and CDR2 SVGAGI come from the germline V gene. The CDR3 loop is CASSSSETGGLWYGYTF. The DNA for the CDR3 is TGTGCCAGCAGTTCAAGTGAAACAGGGGGGCTCTGGTATGGCTACACCTTC.

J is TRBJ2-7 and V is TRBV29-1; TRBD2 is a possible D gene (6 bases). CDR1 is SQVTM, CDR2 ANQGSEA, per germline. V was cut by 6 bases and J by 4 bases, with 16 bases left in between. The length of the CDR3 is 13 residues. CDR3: CSVGRDGSYEQYF. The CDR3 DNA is TGCAGCGTCGGCCGGGACGGGAGTTACGAGCAGTACTTC.

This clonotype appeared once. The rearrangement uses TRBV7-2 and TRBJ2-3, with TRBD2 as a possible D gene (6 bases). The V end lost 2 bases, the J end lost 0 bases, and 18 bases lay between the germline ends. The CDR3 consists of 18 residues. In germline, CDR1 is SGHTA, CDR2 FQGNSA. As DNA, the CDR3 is TGTGCCAGCAGCTTAAGCTTGTGGAGGGGCCCTAGCACAGATACGCAGTATTTT. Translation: CASSLSLWRGPSTDTQYF.

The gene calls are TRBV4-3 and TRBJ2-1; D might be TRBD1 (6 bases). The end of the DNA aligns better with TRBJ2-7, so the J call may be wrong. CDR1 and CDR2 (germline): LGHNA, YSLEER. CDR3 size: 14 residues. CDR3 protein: CASSQEQGWNEQYF. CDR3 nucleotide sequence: TGCGCCAGCAGCCAGGAACAGGGTTGGAACGAGCAGTACTTC.

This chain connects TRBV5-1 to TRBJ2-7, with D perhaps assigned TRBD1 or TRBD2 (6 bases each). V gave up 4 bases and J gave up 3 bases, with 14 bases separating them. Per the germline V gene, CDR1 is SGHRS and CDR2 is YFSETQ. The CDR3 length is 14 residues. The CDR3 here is CASSPMGGNYEQYF. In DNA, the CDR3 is TGCGCCAGCAGCCCCATGGGGGGCAACTACGAGCAGTACTTC.

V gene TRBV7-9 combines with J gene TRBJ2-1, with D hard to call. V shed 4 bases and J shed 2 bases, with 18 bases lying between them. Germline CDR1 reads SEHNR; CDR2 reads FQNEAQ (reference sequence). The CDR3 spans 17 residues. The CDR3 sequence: CASSYTGRIRTYNEQFF. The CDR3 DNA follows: TGTGCCAGCAGCTACACGGGTAGGATTCGTACCTACAATGAGCAGTTCTTC.

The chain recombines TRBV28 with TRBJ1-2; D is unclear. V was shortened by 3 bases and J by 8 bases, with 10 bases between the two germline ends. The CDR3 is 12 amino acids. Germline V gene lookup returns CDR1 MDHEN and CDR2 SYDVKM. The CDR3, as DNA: TGTGCCAGCAGTTTTGAGGTTTGGGGCTACACCTTC. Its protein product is CASSFEVWGYTF.

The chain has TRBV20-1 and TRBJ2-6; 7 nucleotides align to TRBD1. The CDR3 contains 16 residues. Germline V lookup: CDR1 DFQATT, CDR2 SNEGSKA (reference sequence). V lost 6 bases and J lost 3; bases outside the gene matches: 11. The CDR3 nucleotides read TGCAGTGCCCACAGACAGGGAATAGTTGGGGCCAACGTCCTGACTTTC. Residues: CSAHRQGIVGANVLTF.

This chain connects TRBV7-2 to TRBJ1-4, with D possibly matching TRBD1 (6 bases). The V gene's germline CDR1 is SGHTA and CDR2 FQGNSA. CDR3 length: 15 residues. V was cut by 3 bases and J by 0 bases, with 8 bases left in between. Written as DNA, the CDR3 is TGTGCCAGCAGCTTGGGGGCAGCAACTAATGAAAAACTGTTTTTT. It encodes CASSLGAATNEKLFF.

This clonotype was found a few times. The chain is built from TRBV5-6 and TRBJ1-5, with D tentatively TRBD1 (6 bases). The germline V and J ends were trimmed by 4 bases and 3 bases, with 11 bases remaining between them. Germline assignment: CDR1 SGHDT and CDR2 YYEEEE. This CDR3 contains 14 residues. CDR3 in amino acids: CASSRQDFNQPQHF. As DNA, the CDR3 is TGTGCCAGCAGCCGACAGGACTTCAATCAGCCCCAGCATTTT.

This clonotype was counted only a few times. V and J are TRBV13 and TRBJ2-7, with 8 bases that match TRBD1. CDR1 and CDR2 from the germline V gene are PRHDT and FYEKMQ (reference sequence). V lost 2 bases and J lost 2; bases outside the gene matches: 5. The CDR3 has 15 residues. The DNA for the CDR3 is TGTGCCAGCAGCTTATGGGGACAGGCACCCTACGAGCAGTACTTC. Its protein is CASSLWGQAPYEQYF. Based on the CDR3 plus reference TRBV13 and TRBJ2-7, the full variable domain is AAGVIQSPRHLIKEKRETATLKCYPIPRHDTVYWYQQGPGQDPQFLISFYEKMQSDKGSIPDRFSAQQFSDYHSELNMSSLELGDSALYFCASSLWGQAPYEQYFGPGTRLTVT.

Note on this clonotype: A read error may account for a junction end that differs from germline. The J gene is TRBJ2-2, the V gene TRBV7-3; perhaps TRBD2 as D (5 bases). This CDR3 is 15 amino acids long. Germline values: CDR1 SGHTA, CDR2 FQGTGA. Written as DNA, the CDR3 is TGTGCCTGCAGCCCTGGACTTCTGAACACCGGGGAGCTGTTTTTT. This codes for CACSPGLLNTGELFF.

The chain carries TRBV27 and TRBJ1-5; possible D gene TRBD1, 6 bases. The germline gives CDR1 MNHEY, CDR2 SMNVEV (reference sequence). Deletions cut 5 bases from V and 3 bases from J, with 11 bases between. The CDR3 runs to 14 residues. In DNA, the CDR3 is TGTGCCAGCAGTGTACGGGACAACAATCAGCCCCAGCATTTT. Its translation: CASSVRDNNQPQHF.

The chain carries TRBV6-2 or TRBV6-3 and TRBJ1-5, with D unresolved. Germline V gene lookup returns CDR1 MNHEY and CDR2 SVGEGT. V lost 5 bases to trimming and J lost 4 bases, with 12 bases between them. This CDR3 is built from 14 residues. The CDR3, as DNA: TGTGCCAGCAGTGAGGGAGAACGGAATCAGCCCCAGCATTTT. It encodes CASSEGERNQPQHF.

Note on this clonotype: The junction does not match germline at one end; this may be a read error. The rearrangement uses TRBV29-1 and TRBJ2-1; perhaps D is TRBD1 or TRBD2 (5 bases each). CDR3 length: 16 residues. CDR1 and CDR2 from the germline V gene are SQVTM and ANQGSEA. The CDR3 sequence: CGVQLTRGSSYNEQFF. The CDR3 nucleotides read TGCGGCGTTCAGCTGACGAGGGGAAGCTCCTACAATGAGCAGTTCTTC.

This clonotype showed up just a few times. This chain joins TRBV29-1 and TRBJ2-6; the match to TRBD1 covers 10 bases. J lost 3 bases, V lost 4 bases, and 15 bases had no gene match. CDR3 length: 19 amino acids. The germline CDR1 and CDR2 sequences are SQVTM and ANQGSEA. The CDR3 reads CSVVSDGTGASRGANVLTF. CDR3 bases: TGCAGCGTTGTTAGCGACGGGACAGGGGCGTCGCGTGGGGCCAACGTCCTGACTTTC.

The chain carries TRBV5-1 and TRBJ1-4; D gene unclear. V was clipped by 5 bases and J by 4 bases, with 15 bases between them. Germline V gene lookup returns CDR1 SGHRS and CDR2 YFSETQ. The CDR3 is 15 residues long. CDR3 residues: CASSESAGINEKLFF. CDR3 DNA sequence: TGCGCCAGCAGTGAGTCGGCAGGAATTAATGAAAAACTGTTTTTT.

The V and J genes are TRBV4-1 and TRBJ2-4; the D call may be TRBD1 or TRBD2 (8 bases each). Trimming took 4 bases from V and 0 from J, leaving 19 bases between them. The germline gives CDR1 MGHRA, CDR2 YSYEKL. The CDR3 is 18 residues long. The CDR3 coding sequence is TGCGCCAGCAGCCCGGGACAGGCGGGAGGTCTAGCCAAAAACATTCAGTACTTC. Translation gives CASSPGQAGGLAKNIQYF.

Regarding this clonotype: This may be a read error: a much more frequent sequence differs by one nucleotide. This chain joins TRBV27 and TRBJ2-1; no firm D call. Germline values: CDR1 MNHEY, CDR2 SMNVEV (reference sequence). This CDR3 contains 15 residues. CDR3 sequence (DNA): TGTGCCAGCAGTTTATGGGTCAGTTCCTACAATGAGCGGTTCTTC. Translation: CASSLWVSSYNERFF.

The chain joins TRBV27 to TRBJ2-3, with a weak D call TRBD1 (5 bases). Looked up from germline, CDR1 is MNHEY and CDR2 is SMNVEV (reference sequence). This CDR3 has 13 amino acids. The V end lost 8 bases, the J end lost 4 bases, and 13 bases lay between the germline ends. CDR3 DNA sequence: TGTGCCAGCCAGAGCGTAGGGGCAGATACGCAGTATTTT. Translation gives CASQSVGADTQYF.

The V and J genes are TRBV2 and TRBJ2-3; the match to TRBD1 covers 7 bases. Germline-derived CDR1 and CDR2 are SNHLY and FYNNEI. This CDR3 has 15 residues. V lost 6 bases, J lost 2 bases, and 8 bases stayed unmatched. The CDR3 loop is CASRGTVSITDTQYF. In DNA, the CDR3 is TGTGCCAGCAGGGGGACAGTTTCCATCACAGATACGCAGTATTTT. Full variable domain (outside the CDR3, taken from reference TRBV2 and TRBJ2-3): EPEVTQTPSHQVTQMGQEVILRCVPISNHLYFYWYRQILGQKVEFLVSFYNNEISEKSEIFDDQFSVERPDGSNFTLKIRSTKLEDSAMYFCASRGTVSITDTQYFGPGTRLTVL.

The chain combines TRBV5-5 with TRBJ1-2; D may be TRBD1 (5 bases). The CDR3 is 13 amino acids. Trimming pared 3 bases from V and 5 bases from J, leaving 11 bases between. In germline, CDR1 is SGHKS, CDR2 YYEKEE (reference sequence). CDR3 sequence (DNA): TGTGCCAGCAGCTCGACAGTTTATTATGGCTACACCTTC. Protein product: CASSSTVYYGYTF.

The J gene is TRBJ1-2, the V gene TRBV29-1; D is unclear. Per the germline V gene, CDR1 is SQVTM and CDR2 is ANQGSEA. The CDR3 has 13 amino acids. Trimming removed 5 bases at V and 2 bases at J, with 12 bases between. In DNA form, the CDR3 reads TGCAGCGTTTCGGTCAGTACCAACTATGGCTACACCTTC. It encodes CSVSVSTNYGYTF.

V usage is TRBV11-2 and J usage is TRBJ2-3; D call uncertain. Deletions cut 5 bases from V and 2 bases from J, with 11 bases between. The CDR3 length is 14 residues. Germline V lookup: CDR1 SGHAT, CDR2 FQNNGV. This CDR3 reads CASSVRIATDTQYF. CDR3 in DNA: TGTGCCAGCAGCGTTCGTATCGCCACAGATACGCAGTATTTT.

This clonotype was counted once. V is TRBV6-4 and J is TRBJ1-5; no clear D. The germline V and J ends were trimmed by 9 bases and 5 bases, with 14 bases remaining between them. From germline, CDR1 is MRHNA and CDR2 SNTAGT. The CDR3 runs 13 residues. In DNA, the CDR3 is TGTGCCAGGGCGGTGTCAGGTGATCAGCCCCAGCATTTT. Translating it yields CARAVSGDQPQHF.

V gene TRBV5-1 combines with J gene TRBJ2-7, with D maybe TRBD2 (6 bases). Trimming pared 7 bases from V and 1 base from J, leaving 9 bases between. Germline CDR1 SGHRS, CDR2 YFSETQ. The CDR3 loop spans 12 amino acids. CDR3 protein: CASAGSSYEQYF. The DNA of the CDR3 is TGCGCCAGCGCGGGATCTTCCTACGAGCAGTACTTC.